A single TCR beta chain is shown here with its context. The clone's antigen remains unknown. No qualities accompany the bases; no much larger clone lies one base away. V is reduced by 2 bases and J by 3 bases, leaving a spacing of 16 bases between them. The CDR3 spans 15 residues, from the cysteine through the phenylalanine. Just CDR3 DNA is preserved here, 45 bases in frame from base 1. From the germline V gene (reference sequence), CDR1 is GTSNPN and CDR2 is SVGIG. The sample comes from a study of T cell responses to AZD1222 COVID-19 vaccine (TCRdb year 2021). As for the study more broadly: AZD1222 recipients with second doses at about 4 weeks or about 12 weeks were pooled, because spike-specific TCR depth and breadth did not differ between schedules. A total of approximately 240 trial participants underwent TCR sequencing, of whom 200 to 220 had received two doses of AZD1222 and around 25 had received two doses of the MenACWY control vaccine. Trial participants were enrolled into age subgroups of 18-55, 56-69 and 70-plus years, which contained roughly 140, 27 and 60 TCR-sequenced participants, respectively.

The CDR3 regions of human TCRbeta chains were subjected to immunosequencing. The paper's data handling went like this. TCRs in the repertoires were matched against a reference library of SARS-CoV-2-specific TCRs that had been generated with the MIRA antigen-specificity platform. Breadth meant the fraction of unique TCRs that were SARS-CoV-2-associated, whereas depth meant the fraction of total T cells that were SARS-CoV-2-associated. Each spike-specific TCR was assigned to its reactive spike region and to a CD4 or CD8 class using the MIRA data. Log10-transformed breadth and depth values were compared by one-way ANOVA with Sidak's multiple comparisons tests. Drawn from immuneACCESS, this table holds only the in-frame rearrangements with V and J called that TCRdb kept. Clones are partly lost; checked studies trace under half to an unresolved V gene and leave the rest unexplained. From that table come the V and J calls and clone size; the DNA was used to work out D and trimming. The sample yields some 140,000 clones; around 90% were counted once. 1.9% of the sample goes to the ten largest clones.

In light of the paper, this sample's time point label describes: baseline before first vaccination. Vaccinee samples were obtained from the UK trials COV001 and COV002, which included a single-blind randomized controlled phase 2/3 trial of AZD1222 (ChAdOx1 nCoV-19) in healthy adults. For TCRbeta chain sequencing, PBMC samples were collected from trial participants at day 0 and at day 28 after the second dose. Study-wide conclusions, independent of this receptor: No day 14 peak-response samples were available, so repertoires were characterized only after the peak T cell response. Most participants were white British and females outnumbered males, and the authors suggested that clonal diversity may have been underestimated. The 56-69-year group was small, and its depth increase did not reach significance, likely because of low power. Spike-specific TCR breadth and depth rose significantly after two AZD1222 doses compared with day 0 and with MenACWY recipients. Conclusions about previously exposed vaccinees were limited because only a handful of AZD1222 recipients were SARS-CoV-2 seropositive at baseline. Nearly half of unique spike-specific TCRs reportedly recognized epitopes outside regions mutated in the B.1.351 and B.1.1.7 variants. Vaccine-associated CD4 TCRs spanned the whole spike protein, with dominant responses in regions 160-218 and 743-854.

This chain joins TRBV30 to TRBJ1-2; 6 matching bases give a weak D call of TRBD1. Here the sequenced sample was peripheral blood, taken on day 0 of AZD1222 vaccination. The source is an adult in good health. In nucleotides, the sequence is TGTGCCTGGAGTACGGGGGGCGTCTTAGACTATGGCTACACCTTC. Translated, it gives CAWSTGGVLDYGYTF.